This is a list of T cell receptor beta chains from one sample in a study of neoadjuvant anti-PD-1 for oral cavity cancer. Libraries were prepared by immunoSEQ multiplex PCR; TCRdb keeps only in-frame clonotypes and omits some of them. The sample has 14,000 or so clones, more than 70% seen once; the top ten hold 2.4%. Source: PBMCs, taken after nivolumab (anti-PD-1) treatment. These receptors all come from a person aged 35-80 years with oral cavity squamous cell carcinoma. CDR3s include the opening cysteine and the closing phenylalanine or tryptophan. The D gene is left open where the match is weak. Clone sizes are given selectively: once, few, many, or a class where the clone is expanded.

v_call,d_call,j_call,clone_size,cdr3_aa,cdr3_nt
TRBV30,-,TRBJ1-2,-,CAWSLQVSGGRYGYTF,TGTGCCTGGAGTCTCCAAGTATCGGGGGGAAGGTATGGCTACACCTTC
TRBV29-1,-,TRBJ1-2,few,CSSSTALYGYTF,TGCAGCTCTTCGACAGCCCTCTATGGCTACACCTTC
TRBV30,TRBD2,TRBJ2-1,-,CAWTGGGNAQPNEQFF,TGTGCCTGGACCGGGGGGGGTAACGCCCAACCCAATGAGCAGTTCTTC
TRBV30,-,TRBJ2-6,-,CAWKSSGANVLTF,TGTGCCTGGAAGTCTTCTGGGGCCAACGTCCTGACTTTC
TRBV5-1,-,TRBJ1-2,-,CASSLGQGLDGYTF,TGCGCCAGCAGCTTGGGTCAGGGCTTAGATGGCTACACCTTC
TRBV5-8,TRBD2,TRBJ2-3,once,CASSLTSGVTDTQYF,TGTGCCAGCAGCCTGACTAGCGGGGTGACGGATACGCAGTATTTT
TRBV7-6,TRBD1,TRBJ2-3,-,CASSAAGQGILDTQYF,TGTGCCAGCAGCGCCGCGGGACAGGGAATATTGGATACGCAGTATTTT
TRBV4-1,TRBD2,TRBJ2-5,-,CASSQEYRTRMETQYF,TGCGCCAGCAGCCAAGAGTACCGGACTAGGATGGAGACCCAGTACTTC
TRBV9,TRBD1,TRBJ2-1,-,CASSGRDRGYNEQFF,TGTGCCAGCAGCGGCCGGGACAGGGGATACAATGAGCAGTTCTTC
TRBV5-1,TRBD1,TRBJ1-2,-,CASSFGTGNGYGYTF,TGCGCCAGCAGCTTTGGGACAGGGAATGGCTATGGCTACACCTTC
TRBV7-9,-,TRBJ2-2,once,CASSWDTGELFF,TGTGCCAGCAGCTGGGACACCGGGGAGCTGTTTTTT
TRBV11-2,-,TRBJ2-7,-,CASSPSGRASSYEQYF,TGTGCCAGCAGCCCCTCGGGCAGGGCGAGCTCCTACGAGCAGTACTTC
TRBV5-5,-,TRBJ2-3,-,CASSLTTRGTDTQYF,TGTGCCAGCAGCTTAACCACGAGGGGTACAGATACGCAGTATTTT
TRBV6-5,TRBD1,TRBJ2-7,-,CASSRGIEQYF,TGTGCCAGCAGCAGGGGGATTGAGCAGTACTTC
TRBV11-2,-,TRBJ1-1,-,CASSDIREAFF,TGTGCCAGCAGCGATATACGAGAAGCTTTCTTT
TRBV10-3,-,TRBJ2-1,-,CAIRNPRDPSYNEQFF,TGTGCCATCAGGAACCCGCGGGACCCTTCTTACAATGAGCAGTTCTTC
TRBV7-8,TRBD1,TRBJ2-1,-,CASSFRGLPSYNEQFF,TGTGCCAGCAGCTTTAGGGGGCTCCCCTCCTACAATGAGCAGTTCTTC
TRBV5-4,TRBD1,TRBJ1-4,-,CASSMGQKDPEKLFF,TGTGCCAGCAGCATGGGACAGAAAGACCCTGAAAAACTGTTTTTT
TRBV11-2,-,TRBJ1-1,-,CASSPRAFPRGGSTEAFF,TGTGCCAGCAGCCCCCGGGCGTTCCCAAGGGGGGGTAGCACTGAAGCTTTCTTT
TRBV2,TRBD1,TRBJ1-4,-,CASSGLRDRWEKLFF,TGTGCCAGCAGCGGCCTCCGGGACAGGTGGGAAAAACTGTTTTTT
TRBV11-2,-,TRBJ1-5,-,CASSLSGQPQHF,TGTGCCAGCAGCTTATCAGGTCAGCCCCAGCATTTT
TRBV2,-,TRBJ2-1,-,CASSLTRVNEQFF,TGTGCCAGCAGTCTGACTAGAGTCAATGAGCAGTTCTTC
TRBV14,-,TRBJ1-1,few,CASSQAHTNTEAFF,TGTGCCAGCAGCCAAGCACACACGAACACTGAAGCTTTCTTT
TRBV11-1,TRBD2,TRBJ2-3,-,CASSLLLAGYTDTQYF,TGTGCCAGCAGCTTATTACTAGCGGGGTACACAGATACGCAGTATTTT
TRBV25-1,-,TRBJ1-1,-,CASSKTVNTEAFF,TGTGCCAGCAGCAAGACAGTGAACACTGAAGCTTTCTTT
TRBV2,TRBD2,TRBJ2-5,-,CASSGTGGVPPETQYF,TGTGCCAGCAGTGGAACGGGGGGGGTTCCCCCAGAGACCCAGTACTTC
TRBV5-1,-,TRBJ2-2,few,CASSSYSSGSPGELFF,TGCGCCAGCAGCTCCTACAGTAGTGGTTCCCCCGGGGAGCTGTTTTTT
TRBV11-1,-,TRBJ1-1,-,CASSFNGGNTEAFF,TGTGCCAGCAGCTTCAACGGGGGGAACACTGAAGCTTTCTTT
TRBV4-2,TRBD2,TRBJ2-2,-,CASSQELRASGSLNTGELFF,TGTGCCAGCAGCCAAGAATTGCGGGCTAGCGGGAGTCTCAACACCGGGGAGCTGTTTTTT